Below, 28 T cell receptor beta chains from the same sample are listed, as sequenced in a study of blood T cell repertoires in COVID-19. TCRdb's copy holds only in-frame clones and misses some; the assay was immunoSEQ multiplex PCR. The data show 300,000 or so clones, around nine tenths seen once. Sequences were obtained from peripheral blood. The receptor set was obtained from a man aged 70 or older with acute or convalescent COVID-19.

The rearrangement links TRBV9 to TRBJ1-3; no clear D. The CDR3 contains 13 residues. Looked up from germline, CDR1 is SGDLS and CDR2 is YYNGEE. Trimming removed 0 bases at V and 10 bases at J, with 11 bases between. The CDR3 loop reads CASSVGGPGTIYF. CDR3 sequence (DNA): TGTGCCAGCAGCGTAGGCGGGCCGGGTACCATATATTTT.

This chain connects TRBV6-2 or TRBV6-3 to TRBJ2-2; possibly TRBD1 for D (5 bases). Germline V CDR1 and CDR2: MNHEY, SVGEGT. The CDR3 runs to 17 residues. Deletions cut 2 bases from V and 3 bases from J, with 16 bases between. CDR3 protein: CASSYSPTALHTGELFF. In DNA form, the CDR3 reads TGTGCCAGCAGTTACAGCCCGACAGCTCTACACACCGGGGAGCTGTTTTTT.

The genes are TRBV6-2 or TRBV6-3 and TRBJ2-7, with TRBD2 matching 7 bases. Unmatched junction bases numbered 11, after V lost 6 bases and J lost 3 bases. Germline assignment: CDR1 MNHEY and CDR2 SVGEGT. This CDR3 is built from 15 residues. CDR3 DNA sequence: TGTGCCAGCAGCCACCTTGGGCGGGGGTACTACGAGCAGTACTTC. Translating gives CASSHLGRGYYEQYF.

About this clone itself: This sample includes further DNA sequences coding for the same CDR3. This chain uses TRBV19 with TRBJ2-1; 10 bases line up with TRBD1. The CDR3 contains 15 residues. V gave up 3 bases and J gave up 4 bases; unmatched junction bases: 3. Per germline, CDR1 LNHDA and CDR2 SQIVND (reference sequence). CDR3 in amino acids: CASSIGTGAYNEQFF. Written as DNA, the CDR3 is TGTGCCAGTAGTATCGGGACAGGGGCATACAATGAGCAGTTCTTC.

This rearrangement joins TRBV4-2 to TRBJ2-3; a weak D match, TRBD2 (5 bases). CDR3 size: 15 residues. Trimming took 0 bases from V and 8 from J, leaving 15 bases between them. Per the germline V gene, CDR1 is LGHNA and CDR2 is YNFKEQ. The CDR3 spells CASSQEFGVLVTQYF. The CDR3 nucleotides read TGTGCCAGCAGCCAAGAATTCGGGGTTTTGGTTACGCAGTATTTT.

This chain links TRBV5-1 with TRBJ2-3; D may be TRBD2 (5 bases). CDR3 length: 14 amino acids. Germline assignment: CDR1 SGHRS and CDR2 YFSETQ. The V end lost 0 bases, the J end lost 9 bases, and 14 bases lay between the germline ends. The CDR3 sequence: CASSLESWEPTQYF. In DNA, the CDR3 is TGCGCCAGCAGCTTGGAATCCTGGGAGCCAACGCAGTATTTT.

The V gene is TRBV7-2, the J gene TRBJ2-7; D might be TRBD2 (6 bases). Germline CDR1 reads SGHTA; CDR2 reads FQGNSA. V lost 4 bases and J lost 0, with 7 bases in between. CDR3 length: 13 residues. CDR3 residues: CASSWGVSYEQYF. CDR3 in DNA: TGTGCCAGCAGCTGGGGGGTCTCCTACGAGCAGTACTTC.

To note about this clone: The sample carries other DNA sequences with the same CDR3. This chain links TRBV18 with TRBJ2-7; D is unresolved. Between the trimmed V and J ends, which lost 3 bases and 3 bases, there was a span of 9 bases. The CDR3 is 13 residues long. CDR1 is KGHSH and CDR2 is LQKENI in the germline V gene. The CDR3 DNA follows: TGTGCCAGCTCACCCGGCACTAACTACGAGCAGTACTTC. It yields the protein CASSPGTNYEQYF.

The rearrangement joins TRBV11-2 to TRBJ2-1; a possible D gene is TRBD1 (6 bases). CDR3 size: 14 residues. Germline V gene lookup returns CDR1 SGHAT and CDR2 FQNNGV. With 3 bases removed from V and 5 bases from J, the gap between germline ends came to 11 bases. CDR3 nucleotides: TGTGCCAGCAGCTTTTACAGGGTCCACAATGAGCAGTTCTTC. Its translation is CASSFYRVHNEQFF. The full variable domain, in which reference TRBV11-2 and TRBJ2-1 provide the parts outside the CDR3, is EAGVAQSPRYKIIEKRQSVAFWCNPISGHATLYWYQQILGQGPKLLIQFQNNGVVDDSQLPKDRFSAERLKGVDSTLKIQPAKLEDSAVYLCASSFYRVHNEQFFGPGTRLTVL.

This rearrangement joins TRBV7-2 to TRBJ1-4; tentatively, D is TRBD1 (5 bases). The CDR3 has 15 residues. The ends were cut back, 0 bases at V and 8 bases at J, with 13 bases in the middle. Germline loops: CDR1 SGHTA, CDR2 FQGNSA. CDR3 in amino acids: CASSLAGRVREKLFF. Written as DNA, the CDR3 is TGTGCCAGCAGCTTAGCGGGCAGGGTGAGAGAAAAACTGTTTTTT.

CDR3 in amino acids: CATSDSRDRDNNEQFF. For the CDR3, the DNA is TGTGCCACCAGTGATTCCCGGGACAGGGACAACAATGAGCAGTTCTTC. The chain recombines TRBV24-1 with TRBJ2-1, with 9 bases identical to TRBD1. Trimming removed 2 bases from V and 5 bases from J; junction bases left unmatched: 6. Germline assignment: CDR1 KGHDR and CDR2 SFDVKD. This CDR3 contains 16 residues.

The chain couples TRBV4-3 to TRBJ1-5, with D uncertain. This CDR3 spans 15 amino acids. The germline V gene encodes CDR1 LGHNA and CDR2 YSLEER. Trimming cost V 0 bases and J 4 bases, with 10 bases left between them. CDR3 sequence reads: CASSQDSTANQPQHF. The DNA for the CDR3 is TGCGCCAGCAGCCAAGACTCAACAGCTAATCAGCCCCAGCATTTT.

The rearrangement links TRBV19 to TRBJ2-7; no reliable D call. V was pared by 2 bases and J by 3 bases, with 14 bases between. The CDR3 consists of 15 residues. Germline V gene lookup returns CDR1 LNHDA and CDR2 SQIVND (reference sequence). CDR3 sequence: CASSITVHLVYEQYF. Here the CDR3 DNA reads TGTGCCAGTAGTATAACGGTCCACCTCGTCTACGAGCAGTACTTC.

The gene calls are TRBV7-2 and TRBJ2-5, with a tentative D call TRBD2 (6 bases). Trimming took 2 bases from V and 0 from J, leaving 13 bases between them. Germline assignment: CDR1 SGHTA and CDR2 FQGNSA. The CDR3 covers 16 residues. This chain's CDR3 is CASSLILGGNQETQYF. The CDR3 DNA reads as TGTGCCAGCAGCTTAATCCTGGGGGGTAACCAAGAGACCCAGTACTTC.

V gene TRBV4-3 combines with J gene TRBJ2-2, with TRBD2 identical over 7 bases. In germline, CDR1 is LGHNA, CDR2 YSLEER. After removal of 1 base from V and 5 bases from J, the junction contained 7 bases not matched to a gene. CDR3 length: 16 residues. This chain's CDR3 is CASSQVWGRVTGELFF. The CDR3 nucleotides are TGCGCCAGCAGCCAAGTTTGGGGGAGGGTAACCGGGGAGCTGTTTTTT.

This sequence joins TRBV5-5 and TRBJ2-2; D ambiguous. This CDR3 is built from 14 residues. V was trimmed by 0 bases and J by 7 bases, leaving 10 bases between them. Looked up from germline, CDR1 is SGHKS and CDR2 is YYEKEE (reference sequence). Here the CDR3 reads CASSLGPQVGELFF. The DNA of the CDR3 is TGTGCCAGCAGCTTGGGGCCACAAGTCGGGGAGCTGTTTTTT.

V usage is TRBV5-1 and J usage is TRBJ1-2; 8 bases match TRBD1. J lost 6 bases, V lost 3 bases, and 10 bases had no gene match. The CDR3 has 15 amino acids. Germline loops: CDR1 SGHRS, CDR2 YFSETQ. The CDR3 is CASSYNGQGVNGYTF. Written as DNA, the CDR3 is TGCGCCAGCAGCTATAACGGACAGGGTGTGAATGGCTACACCTTC.

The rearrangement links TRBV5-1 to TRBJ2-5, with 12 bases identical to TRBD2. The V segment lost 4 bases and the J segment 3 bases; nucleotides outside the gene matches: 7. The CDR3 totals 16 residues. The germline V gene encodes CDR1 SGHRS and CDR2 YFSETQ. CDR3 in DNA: TGCGCCAGCAGCGTACAGACTAGCGGGAGCGAAGAGACCCAGTACTTC. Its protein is CASSVQTSGSEETQYF.

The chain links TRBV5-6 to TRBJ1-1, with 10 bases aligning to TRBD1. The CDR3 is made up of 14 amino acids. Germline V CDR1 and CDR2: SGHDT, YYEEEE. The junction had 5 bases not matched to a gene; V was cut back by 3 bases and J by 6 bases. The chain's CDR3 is CASSSDRGLAEAFF. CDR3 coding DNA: TGTGCCAGCAGCTCAGACAGGGGGCTAGCTGAAGCTTTCTTT.

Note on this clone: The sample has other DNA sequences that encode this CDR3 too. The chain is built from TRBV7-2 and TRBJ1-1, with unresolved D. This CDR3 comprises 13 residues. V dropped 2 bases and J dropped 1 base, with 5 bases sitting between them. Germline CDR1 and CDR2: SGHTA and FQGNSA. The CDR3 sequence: CASSLPSNTEAFF. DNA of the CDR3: TGTGCCAGCAGCTTACCGTCGAACACTGAAGCTTTCTTT.

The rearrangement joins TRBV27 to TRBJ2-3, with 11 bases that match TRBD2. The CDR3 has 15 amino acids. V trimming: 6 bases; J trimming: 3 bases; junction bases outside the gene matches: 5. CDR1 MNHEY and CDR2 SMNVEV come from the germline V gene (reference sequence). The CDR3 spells CASRLTSGRTDTQYF. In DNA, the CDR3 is TGTGCCAGCAGGCTAACTAGCGGGAGAACAGATACGCAGTATTTT.

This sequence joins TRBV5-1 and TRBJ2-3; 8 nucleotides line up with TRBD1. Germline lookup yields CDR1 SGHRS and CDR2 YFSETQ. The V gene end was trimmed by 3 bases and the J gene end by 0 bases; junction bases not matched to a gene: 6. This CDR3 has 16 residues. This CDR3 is CASSWGTGPSTDTQYF. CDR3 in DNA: TGCGCCAGCAGCTGGGGGACAGGCCCTAGCACAGATACGCAGTATTTT.

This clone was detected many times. In nucleotides, the CDR3 is TGTGCCAGTAGCCCGCGCGGGGAATACGCTTTTGGCAATCAGCCCCAGCATTTT. It specifies CASSPRGEYAFGNQPQHF. The gene calls are TRBV19 and TRBJ1-5; D not resolved. Germline CDR1 is LNHDA and CDR2 is SQIVND (reference sequence). This CDR3 spans 18 amino acids. The V and J ends lost 6 bases and 2 bases respectively, with 23 bases between them. The full variable domain, in which reference TRBV19 and TRBJ1-5 provide the parts outside the CDR3, is DGGITQSPKYLFRKEGQNVTLSCEQNLNHDAMYWYRQDPGQGLRLIYYSQIVNDFQKGDIAEGYSVSREKKESFPLTVTSAQKNPTAFYLCASSPRGEYAFGNQPQHFGDGTRLSIL.

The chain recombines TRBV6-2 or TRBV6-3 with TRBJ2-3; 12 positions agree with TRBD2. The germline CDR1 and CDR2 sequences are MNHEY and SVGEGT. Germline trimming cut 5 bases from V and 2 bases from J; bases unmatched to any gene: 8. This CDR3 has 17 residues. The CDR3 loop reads CASSARLAGATTDTQYF. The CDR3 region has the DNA TGTGCCAGCAGTGCCCGACTAGCGGGGGCCACCACAGATACGCAGTATTTT.

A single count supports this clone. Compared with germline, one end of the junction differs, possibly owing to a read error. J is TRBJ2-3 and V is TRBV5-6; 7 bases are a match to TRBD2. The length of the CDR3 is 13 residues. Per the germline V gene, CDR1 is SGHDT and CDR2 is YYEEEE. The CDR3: CASSLSTPGRINF. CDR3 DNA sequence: TGTGCCAGCAGCTTGTCGACTCCCGGGAGGATAAATTTT.

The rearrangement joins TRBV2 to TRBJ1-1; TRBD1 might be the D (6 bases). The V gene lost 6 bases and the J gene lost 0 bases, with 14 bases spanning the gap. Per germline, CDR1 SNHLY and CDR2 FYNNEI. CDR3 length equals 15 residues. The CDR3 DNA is TGTGCCAGCAGCCGGGACAAAATCCTGAACACTGAAGCTTTCTTT. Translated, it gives CASSRDKILNTEAFF.

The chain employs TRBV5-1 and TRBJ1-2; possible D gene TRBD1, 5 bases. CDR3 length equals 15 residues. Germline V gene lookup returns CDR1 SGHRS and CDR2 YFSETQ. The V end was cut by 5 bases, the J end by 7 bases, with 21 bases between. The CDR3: CASSLTDSRSGGYTF. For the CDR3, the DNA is TGCGCCAGCAGTCTAACTGACAGCCGTTCCGGTGGCTACACCTTC. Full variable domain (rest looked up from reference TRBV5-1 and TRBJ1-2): KAGVTQTPRYLIKTRGQQVTLSCSPISGHRSVSWYQQTPGQGLQFLFEYFSETQRNKGNFPGRFSGRQFSNSRSEMNVSTLELGDSALYLCASSLTDSRSGGYTFGSGTRLTVV.

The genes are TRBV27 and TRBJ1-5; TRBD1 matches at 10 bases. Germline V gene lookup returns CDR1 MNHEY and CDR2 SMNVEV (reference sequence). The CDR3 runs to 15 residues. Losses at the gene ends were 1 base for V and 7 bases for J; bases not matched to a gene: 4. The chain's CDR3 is CASSLLGTGDQPQHF. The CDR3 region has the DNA TGTGCCAGCAGTTTATTAGGGACAGGGGACCAGCCCCAGCATTTT.